Below are 25 T cell receptor beta chains sequenced from a single sample in a study of regulatory T cells in long-lasting Graves disease. Time point denoted: persistent/refractory GD, antithyroid drugs over 5 years with positive TRAb. Researchers made the TCR library from RNA that was extracted from PBMCs. For TCR beta, libraries came from iRepertoire HTBI primers and Arm-PCR of CDR3 regions. TCRdb recomputed calls from the multiplex PCR reads with MiXCR, one row per CDR3 protein. The sample has almost 350,000 distinct CDR3 sequences, roughly a fifth seen once; the top ten hold just under 30%. The sequenced sample was peripheral blood mononuclear cells (PBMCs), obtained when the disease was refractory, from a patient treated with antithyroid drugs. All receptors derive from a female donor with Graves disease.

The chain combines TRBV28 with TRBJ2-2, with TRBD1 as a possible D gene (5 bases). Germline CDR1 and CDR2: MDHEN and SYDVKM. The ends were cut back, 4 bases at V and 6 bases at J, with 15 bases in the middle. This CDR3 spans 15 amino acids. This CDR3 reads CASSSPAPRAGELFF. The CDR3 region has the DNA TGTGCCAGCAGTTCCCCGGCCCCCAGGGCCGGGGAGCTGTTTTTT.

This clonotype was seen at least ten times. The chain recombines TRBV24-1 with TRBJ1-1, with 8 bases matching TRBD1. CDR1 and CDR2 from the germline V gene are KGHDR and SFDVKD. This CDR3 has 14 residues. Unmatched junction bases numbered 4, after V lost 7 bases and J lost 1 base. CDR3 nucleotide sequence: TGTGCCACCAGAGCCGGGACAGGGAACACTGAAGCTTTCTTT. Amino acid sequence: CATRAGTGNTEAFF.

This clonotype came up a few times. The J gene is TRBJ2-5, the V gene TRBV4-1; TRBD2 matches at 8 bases. The ends lost 1 base at V and 2 bases at J; junction bases unmatched: 9. The CDR3 loop spans 17 amino acids. Looked up from germline, CDR1 is MGHRA and CDR2 is YSYEKL. CDR3 nucleotide sequence: TGCGCCAGCAGCCAAGTTCCACTAGCGGCACGACAAGAGACCCAGTACTTC. Its translation is CASSQVPLAARQETQYF.

The chain couples TRBV7-2 to TRBJ1-2, with 7 bases fitting TRBD1. CDR1 and CDR2 (germline): SGHTA, FQGNSA. V lost 3 bases and J lost 6; bases outside the gene matches: 13. The CDR3 spans 16 residues. CDR3 amino acids: CASSLGYRGTLDGYTF. The CDR3 DNA is TGTGCCAGCAGCTTGGGGTACAGGGGTACGTTGGATGGCTACACCTTC. The entire variable domain, with the rest obtained from reference TRBV7-2 and TRBJ1-2, is as follows: GAGVSQSPSNKVTEKGKDVELRCDPISGHTALYWYRQSLGQGLEFLIYFQGNSAPDKSGLPSDRFSAERTGGSVSTLTIQRTQQEDSAVYLCASSLGYRGTLDGYTFGSGTRLTVV.

This clonotype appeared many times. This rearrangement joins TRBV12-3 or TRBV12-4 to TRBJ1-1; D perhaps matches TRBD1 (5 bases). Trimming stripped 2 bases from V and 4 bases from J, with 14 bases between. The CDR3 contains 15 residues. The CDR3 loop is CASSLLGGLGTEAFF. The CDR3 DNA reads TGTGCCAGCAGTTTATTGGGGGGATTGGGCACTGAAGCTTTCTTT.

Details on this clonotype: A much more abundant neighbour one base away suggests this may be a read error. This CDR3 reads CSARGDLNTEVFF. The CDR3 nucleotides are TGCAGTGCTAGAGGGGACTTGAACACTGAAGTTTTCTTT. This chain uses TRBV20-1 with TRBJ1-1, with D tentatively TRBD1 (5 bases). The CDR3 runs 13 residues. Germline CDR1 is DFQATT and CDR2 is SNEGSKA (reference sequence).

This clonotype appeared many times. The chain uses TRBV15 and TRBJ1-4; the D is unclear. CDR1 is LNHNV, CDR2 YYDKDF, per germline (reference sequence). Trimming stripped 5 bases from V and 4 bases from J, with 14 bases between. The CDR3 sequence is 15 residues long. The CDR3 is CATSPSGLINEKLFF. In nucleotides, the CDR3 is TGTGCCACCAGCCCCAGCGGTCTGATTAATGAAAAACTGTTTTTT.

This clonotype came up many times. V gene TRBV27 combines with J gene TRBJ1-1; D is ambiguous. The CDR3 is 13 amino acids. Trimming took off 6 bases at V and 4 bases at J, with 12 bases between the two ends. Germline CDR1 and CDR2: MNHEY and SMNVEV (reference sequence). DNA of the CDR3: TGTGCCAGCAGCCCCGGCGTAGGCACTGAAGCTTTCTTT. Amino acid sequence: CASSPGVGTEAFF.

This clonotype was counted ten times or more. The chain employs TRBV12-3 or TRBV12-4 and TRBJ1-2; 8 bases map to TRBD1. CDR3 length equals 17 residues. Germline trimming cut 4 bases from V and 2 bases from J; bases unmatched to any gene: 12. CDR3: CASSSRDRSDYNYGYTF. Here the CDR3 DNA reads TGTGCCAGCAGTTCCCGGGACAGGTCTGATTACAACTATGGCTACACCTTC.

CDR3 residues: CASSLEERSSGRYEQYF. The CDR3 DNA is TGTGCCAGCAGCTTAGAGGAAAGGTCTAGCGGGAGGTACGAGCAGTACTTC. The chain combines TRBV7-8 with TRBJ2-7, with TRBD2 matching 11 bases. Germline CDR1 SGHVS, CDR2 FQNEAQ. After removal of 1 base from V and 4 bases from J, the junction contained 9 bases not matched to a gene. The CDR3 totals 17 residues.

This clonotype turned up a few times. The V call is TRBV30, the J call TRBJ2-1; D is uncertain. The V end was cut by 0 bases, the J end by 0 bases, with 12 bases between. The germline gives CDR1 GTSNPN, CDR2 SVGIG (reference sequence). The CDR3 runs 16 residues. This CDR3 reads CAWSVPGLSSYNEQFF. CDR3 in DNA: TGTGCCTGGAGTGTTCCGGGTCTGAGCTCCTACAATGAGCAGTTCTTC.

The chain combines TRBV7-9 with TRBJ2-7; 8 bases are shared with TRBD2. This CDR3 is built from 15 residues. J gave up 4 bases and V 1 base, and 6 bases lay outside the gene matches. Germline V gene sequence: CDR1 SEHNR, CDR2 FQNEAQ (reference sequence). CDR3 nucleotide sequence: TGTGCCAGCAGCTTAGTGCGCGGGAGGAATTACGAGCAGTACTTC. It encodes CASSLVRGRNYEQYF.

This clonotype was seen only a few times. The chain carries TRBV19 and TRBJ2-6; no reliable D call. The CDR3 runs 15 residues. V shed 5 bases and J shed 4 bases, with 12 bases lying between them. Per the germline V gene, CDR1 is LNHDA and CDR2 is SQIVND (reference sequence). The CDR3 DNA follows: TGTGCCAGTAGTGAAACTCCCCGAGGGGCCAACGTCCTGACTTTC. Translating it yields CASSETPRGANVLTF.

At least ten counts were recorded for this clonotype. One end of the junction fails to match germline, which may point to a read error. The chain joins TRBV3-1 to TRBJ2-5, with 8 positions matching TRBD2. Per germline, CDR1 LGHDT and CDR2 YNNKEL (reference sequence). The CDR3 has 15 amino acids. CDR3 in DNA: TGTGCCAGCAGCGACACTGACGAGCGACTAGCGAGGGTAGGCTTC. Protein product: CASSDTDERLARVGF.

This clonotype was detected only once. The chain uses TRBV11-3 and TRBJ2-2, with D perhaps assigned TRBD1 or TRBD2 (5 bases each). CDR1 is SGHNT and CDR2 is YENEEA in the germline V gene. The CDR3 extends over 12 amino acids. V was trimmed by 6 bases and J by 9 bases, leaving 11 bases between them. The CDR3 here is CASSRRDRELFF. In DNA form, the CDR3 reads TGTGCCAGCAGTCGTCGGGACCGGGAGCTGTTTTTT.

The table lists this clonotype with a few counts. The J gene is TRBJ1-4, the V gene TRBV11-2; TRBD1 matches 8 bases. This CDR3 has 16 amino acids. V shed 5 bases, J shed 5 bases, and the junction held 10 bases outside the gene matches. From germline, CDR1 is SGHAT and CDR2 FQNNGV. CDR3 residues: CASSLRQGSVNEKLFF. The DNA for the CDR3 is TGTGCCAGCAGCCTCAGACAGGGGAGCGTAAATGAAAAACTGTTTTTT.

As for this clonotype: This likely stems from a read error, as it lies one base from a far larger clone. The chain combines TRBV12-3 or TRBV12-4 with TRBJ1-5; TRBD1 might be the D (5 bases). This CDR3 is built from 15 residues. V lost 5 bases, J lost 3 bases, and 14 bases lay in between. This CDR3 reads CASSESRDSNQPQHF. DNA for the CDR3: TGTGCCAGCAGTGAAAGTAGGGACTCCAATCAGCCCCAGCATTTT.

This clonotype was detected only a few times. The chain carries TRBV6-1 and TRBJ2-7, with D possibly TRBD1 on 6 matching bases. The CDR3 has 14 amino acids. V shed 4 bases and J shed 0 bases, with 10 bases lying between them. Per the germline V gene, CDR1 is MNHNS and CDR2 is SASEGT. The CDR3 coding sequence is TGTGCCAGCAGTGTTGGGACATACTCCTACGAGCAGTACTTC. It specifies CASSVGTYSYEQYF.

This clonotype appeared many times. V usage is TRBV12-3 or TRBV12-4 and J usage is TRBJ2-6, with TRBD1 matching 7 bases. Losses at the gene ends were 9 bases for V and 2 bases for J; bases not matched to a gene: 7. This CDR3 is built from 15 residues. This CDR3 reads CASTRDRAGANVLTF. CDR3 sequence (DNA): TGTGCCAGTACCAGAGACAGGGCTGGGGCCAACGTCCTGACTTTC.

This clonotype was counted at least ten times. This chain uses TRBV15 with TRBJ1-5; D is ambiguous. V was pared by 5 bases and J by 3 bases, with 14 bases between. The CDR3 extends over 15 amino acids. In germline, CDR1 is LNHNV, CDR2 YYDKDF (reference sequence). CDR3 in DNA: TGTGCCACCAGCCCGAGGTGGGGAACCAATCAGCCCCAGCATTTT. Translating gives CATSPRWGTNQPQHF.

There are many counts of this clonotype. V gene TRBV24-1 combines with J gene TRBJ1-1, with D hard to call. The length of the CDR3 is 13 residues. The V and J ends lost 1 base and 7 bases respectively, with 9 bases between them. Per germline, CDR1 KGHDR and CDR2 SFDVKD. The CDR3 nucleotides are TGTGCCACCAGTGATTTCTCAATGAGTGAAGCTTTCTTT. It yields the protein CATSDFSMSEAFF.

Many counts were recorded for this clonotype. The chain combines TRBV24-1 with TRBJ1-5; TRBD1 matches at 9 bases. The CDR3 is 16 amino acids. V gave up 7 bases and J gave up 6 bases; unmatched junction bases: 12. Germline assignment: CDR1 KGHDR and CDR2 SFDVKD. The CDR3 nucleotides are TGTGCCACCAGGGACAGGGGTGATTGGGTAAGTCAGCCCCAGCATTTT. Translated, it gives CATRDRGDWVSQPQHF.

This clonotype was observed at least ten times. The genes are TRBV29-1 and TRBJ1-5, with D uncertain. The CDR3 covers 13 residues. Germline-derived CDR1 and CDR2 are SQVTM and ANQGSEA. With 0 bases removed from V and 4 bases from J, the gap between germline ends came to 7 bases. The CDR3 DNA sequence: TGCAGCGTTGAAGAGGGCTCTAATCAGCCCCAGCATTTT. This translates into CSVEEGSNQPQHF.

The chain has TRBV5-1 and TRBJ2-1, with TRBD1 matching 7 bases. This CDR3 is 15 amino acids long. Trimming took 0 bases from V and 3 from J; bases not matched to a gene: 3. Germline CDR1 SGHRS, CDR2 YFSETQ. CDR3 amino acids: CASSLDRGYYNEQFF. Here the CDR3 DNA reads TGCGCCAGCAGCTTGGACAGGGGTTACTACAATGAGCAGTTCTTC.

This clonotype was seen only a few times. V and J are TRBV2 and TRBJ2-2; 8 bases line up with TRBD2. Trimming removed 5 bases from V and 8 bases from J; junction bases left unmatched: 4. The CDR3 has 13 amino acids. Germline V lookup: CDR1 SNHLY, CDR2 FYNNEI. The DNA of the CDR3 is TGTGCCAGCAGTACAGCGGGAGTAGGGGAGCTGTTTTTT. Translating it yields CASSTAGVGELFF.